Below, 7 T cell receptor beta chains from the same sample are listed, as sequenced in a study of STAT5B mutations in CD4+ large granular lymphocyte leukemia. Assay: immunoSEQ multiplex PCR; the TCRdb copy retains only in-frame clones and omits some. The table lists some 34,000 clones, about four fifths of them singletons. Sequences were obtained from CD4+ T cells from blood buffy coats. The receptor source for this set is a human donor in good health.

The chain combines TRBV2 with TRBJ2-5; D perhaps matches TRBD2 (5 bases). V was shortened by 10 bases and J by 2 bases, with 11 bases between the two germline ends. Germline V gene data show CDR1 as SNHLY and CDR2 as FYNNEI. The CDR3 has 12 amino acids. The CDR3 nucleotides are TGTGCCACCTCGGGATTTCAAGAGACCCAGTACTTC. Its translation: CATSGFQETQYF.

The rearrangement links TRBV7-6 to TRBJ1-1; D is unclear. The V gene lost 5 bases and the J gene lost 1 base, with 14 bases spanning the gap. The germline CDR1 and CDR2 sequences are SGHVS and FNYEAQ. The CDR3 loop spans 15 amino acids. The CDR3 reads CASSPGRIPNTEAFF. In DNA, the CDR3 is TGTGCCAGCAGCCCAGGACGGATACCGAACACTGAAGCTTTCTTT.

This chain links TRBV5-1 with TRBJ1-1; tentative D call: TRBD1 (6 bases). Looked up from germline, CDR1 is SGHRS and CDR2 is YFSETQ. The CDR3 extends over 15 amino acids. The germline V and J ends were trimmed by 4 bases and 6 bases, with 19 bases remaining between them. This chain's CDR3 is CASSRGGGRGAEAFF. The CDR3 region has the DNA TGCGCCAGCAGCCGGGGAGGGGGTAGAGGTGCTGAAGCTTTCTTT.

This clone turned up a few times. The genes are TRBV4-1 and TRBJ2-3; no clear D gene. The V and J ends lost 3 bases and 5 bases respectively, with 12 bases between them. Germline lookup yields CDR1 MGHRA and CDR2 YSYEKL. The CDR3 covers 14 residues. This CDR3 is CASSQMDGGDTQYF. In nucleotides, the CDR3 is TGCGCCAGCAGCCAGATGGACGGTGGAGATACGCAGTATTTT.

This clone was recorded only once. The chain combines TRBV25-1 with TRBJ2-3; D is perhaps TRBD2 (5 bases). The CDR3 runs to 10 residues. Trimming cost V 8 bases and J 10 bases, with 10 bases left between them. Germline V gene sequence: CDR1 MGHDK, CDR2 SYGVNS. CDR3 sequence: CASALEAQYF. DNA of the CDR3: TGTGCCAGCGCACTAGAAGCGCAGTATTTT.

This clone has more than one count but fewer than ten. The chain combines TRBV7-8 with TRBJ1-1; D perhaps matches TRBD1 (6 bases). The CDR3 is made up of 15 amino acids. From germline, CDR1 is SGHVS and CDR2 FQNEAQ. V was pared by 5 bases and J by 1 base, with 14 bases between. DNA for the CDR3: TGTGCCAGCAGCAAGACAGGTTCCCGGAACACTGAAGCTTTCTTT. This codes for CASSKTGSRNTEAFF.

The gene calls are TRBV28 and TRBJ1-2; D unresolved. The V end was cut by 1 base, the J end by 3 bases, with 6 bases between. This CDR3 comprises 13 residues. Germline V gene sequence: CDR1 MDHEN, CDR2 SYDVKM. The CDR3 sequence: CASSLLADYGYTF. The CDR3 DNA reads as TGTGCCAGCAGTTTATTGGCAGACTATGGCTACACCTTC.